Sequencing of this TCR beta chain was carried out in a study of T cells after yellow fever vaccination. Across the whole study: Low-cell-number fractions underwent preparation using SMART-Seq v4 Ultra Low Input. Study outcomes and limitations: On re-exposure, the response was weaker but peaked faster, at day 5 versus 15. In post-booster samples, most primary-vaccination clones reappeared (approximately 97% CD4, over 70% CD8). Clonotypes appearing in both CD4 and CD8 compartments existed, and their share was small.

Trimming took 5 bases from V and 6 from J, leaving 15 bases between them. The CDR3 runs to 14 residues. TCRdb reanalysed the 5' RACE reads using MiXCR and keeps one entry per CDR3 protein. The sample lists 450,000 to 550,000 distinct CDR3 sequences; about 19% were seen once. This clonotype occurred a few times. Its antigen is as yet unknown. This clonotype originated in a young man who received the YFV17D yellow fever vaccine. Sequenced here: PBMCs, sampled 15 days after the yellow fever booster vaccination. V gene TRBV12-3 or TRBV12-4 combines with J gene TRBJ2-3, with TRBD1 as a possible D gene (6 bases). The CDR3 sequence is CASSTTGSSDTQYF. As DNA, the CDR3 is TGTGCCAGCAGTACTACAGGGTCCTCCGATACGCAGTATTTT.